This T cell receptor beta chain was sequenced for a study of OX40 agonist ivuxolimab in advanced cancers. Study at large: Patients with hepatocellular carcinoma, melanoma, renal cell or head and neck cancer made up the dose-escalation patients. Partial responses were seen in three patients, one with hepatocellular carcinoma and two with cutaneous melanoma.

Overall study results and limits: On average, CD8+ T cells showed a greater number of expanded clones than CD4+.

The CDR3 runs 15 residues. Trimming stripped 1 base from V and 5 bases from J, with 14 bases between. Germline V CDR1 and CDR2: SGHTA, FQGNSA. Points on this clone: No antigen is known for it.

Using immunoSEQ multiplex PCR, the repertoire was profiled, and TCRdb retains in-frame clones only, with some absent. The repertoire holds 80,000 or so clones, with approximately 80% as singletons. The sequenced sample was CD4+ or CD8+ T cells sorted from blood, obtained in a trial of the OX40 agonist ivuxolimab. J is TRBJ2-5 and V is TRBV7-2; possibly TRBD1 for D (6 bases). The clonotype was recovered from an adult with an advanced solid tumor such as melanoma, head and neck, liver or kidney cancer. The CDR3 DNA is TGTGCCAGCAGCTTAGTGAACAGGGCTGGGGAGACCCAGTACTTC. Translating gives CASSLVNRAGETQYF.